This is a list of T cell receptor beta chains from one sample in a study of metastatic and nonmetastatic thyroid tumors. TCRdb recomputed clones from the PCR reads via MiXCR. The sample carries about 8,100 clones, roughly a quarter recorded once. The sample taken for sequencing was tumor tissue. Every receptor here comes from a female donor with papillary thyroid cancer or a benign thyroid nodule (not recorded which). Some clones in this sample may be carry-over from other donors' samples. Both conserved end residues are part of each CDR3. The D gene is left open where the match is weak. The size of a clone is reported for some rows only, either as once, few or many, or as a class for expanded clones.

j_gene,abundance,d_gene,v_gene,CDR3aa,CDR3nt
TRBJ2-1,many,TRBD2,TRBV4-1,CASSQDIPGEGDEQFF,TGCGCCAGCAGCCAAGATATCCCGGGGGAGGGCGATGAGCAGTTCTTC
TRBJ1-2,NA,TRBD1,TRBV2,CASTGQGSQSYGYTF,TGTGCCAGCACTGGACAGGGGTCTCAAAGCTATGGCTACACCTTC
TRBJ1-1,NA,TRBD1,TRBV19,CASNLQGTNTEAFF,TGTGCCAGTAATCTACAGGGGACGAACACTGAAGCTTTCTTT
TRBJ2-1,NA,NA,TRBV6-1,CASSEATRARGNEQFF,TGTGCCAGCAGTGAAGCTACGAGAGCCCGGGGCAATGAGCAGTTCTTC
TRBJ2-6,medium-sized,TRBD2,TRBV28,CASSFSGGPANVLTF,TGTGCCAGCAGTTTTAGCGGGGGTCCGGCCAACGTCCTGACTTTC
TRBJ1-1,medium-sized,NA,TRBV11-2,CASSLAGSEAFF,TGTGCCAGCAGCTTAGCTGGATCTGAAGCTTTCTTT
TRBJ2-3,medium-sized,TRBD2,TRBV6-1,CASSSPASGGTDTQYF,TGTGCCAGCAGTTCCCCCGCCAGCGGGGGAACAGATACGCAGTATTTT
TRBJ1-2,NA,NA,TRBV29-1,CGVEEAGGYGYTF,TGCGGCGTTGAAGAGGCGGGGGGCTATGGCTACACCTTC
TRBJ2-1,medium-sized,NA,TRBV28,CASSKNSDLHYNEQFF,TGTGCCAGCAGCAAAAATAGCGACTTACACTACAATGAGCAGTTCTTC
TRBJ2-1,medium-sized,NA,TRBV11-2,CASSLSQNEQFF,TGTGCCAGCAGCTTAAGTCAGAATGAGCAGTTCTTC
TRBJ1-2,NA,NA,TRBV20-1,CSATRNRCNYGYTF,TGCAGTGCTACCCGGAACAGGTGTAACTATGGCTACACCTTC
TRBJ1-1,NA,TRBD1,TRBV7-2,CASSPGTGTMTEAFF,TGTGCCAGCAGCCCCGGGACAGGGACGATGACTGAAGCTTTCTTT
TRBJ2-7,medium-sized,TRBD2,TRBV6-5,CASSYSTPGLAYEQYF,TGTGCCAGCAGTTACTCGACTCCGGGACTAGCCTACGAGCAGTACTTC